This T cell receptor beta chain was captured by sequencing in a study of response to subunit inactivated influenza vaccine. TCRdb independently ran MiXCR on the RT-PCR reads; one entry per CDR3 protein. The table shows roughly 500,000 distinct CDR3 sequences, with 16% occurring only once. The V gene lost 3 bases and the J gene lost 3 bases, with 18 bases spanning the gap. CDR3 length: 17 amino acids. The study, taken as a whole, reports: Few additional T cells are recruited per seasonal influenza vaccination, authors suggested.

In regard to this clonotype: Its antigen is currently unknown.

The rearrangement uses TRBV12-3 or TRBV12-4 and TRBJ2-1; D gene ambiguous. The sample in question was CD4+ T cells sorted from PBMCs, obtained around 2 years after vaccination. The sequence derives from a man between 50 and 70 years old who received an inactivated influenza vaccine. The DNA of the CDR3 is TGTGCCAGCAGTTTCCCCCAACGGAACTCCCGCTACAATGAGCAGTTCTTC. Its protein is CASSFPQRNSRYNEQFF.